A selection of T cell receptor beta chains follows, all from one sample in a study of cytomegalovirus exposure and HLA in healthy donors. Sequenced by immunoSEQ multiplex PCR; TCRdb stores in-frame clones only, minus some. The repertoire holds under 250,000 clones, with around four fifths as singletons. Sequenced sample: PBMCs. The receptors derive from a woman aged 18-29 years in good health and CMV-seronegative. CDR3s include the opening cysteine and the closing phenylalanine or tryptophan. The D gene is left open where the match is weak. Size is stated for part of the rows, as once, few or many counts, or as a class when the clone is expanded.

TRBJ2-7	TRBD2	TRBV7-2	13	NA	TGTGCCAGCAGGTCTAGCGGGACCTACGAGCAGTACTTC	CASRSSGTYEQYF
TRBJ2-1	TRBD1	TRBV19	11	NA	TGTGCCAGCCGACAGGGGGTAGAGCAGTTCTTC	CASRQGVEQFF
TRBJ2-5	NA	TRBV2	12	NA	TGTGCCAGCAGAGACAGGATGGAGACCCAGTACTTC	CASRDRMETQYF
TRBJ1-2	NA	TRBV7-9	15	NA	TGTGCCAGCAGCTCCCCAGGGATCCGTGGCTATGGCTACACCTTC	CASSSPGIRGYGYTF
TRBJ2-1	NA	TRBV27	14	NA	TGTGCCAGCAGTTTCACGCGGGGAGTCAATGAGCAGTTCTTC	CASSFTRGVNEQFF
TRBJ1-2	NA	TRBV25-1	17	NA	TGTGCCAGCAGTGAATGGGGGGGGACCCGCCGGAGGGATGGCTACACCTTC	CASSEWGGTRRRDGYTF
TRBJ1-6	NA	TRBV30	12	NA	TGTGCCTGGAGGGTGGGCAATTCACCCCTCCACTTT	CAWRVGNSPLHF
TRBJ2-7	TRBD2	TRBV10-2	13	NA	TGCGCCACCCGGGACTTGGGGGGGTACGAGCAGTACTTC	CATRDLGGYEQYF
TRBJ1-1	NA	TRBV7-3	13	NA	TGTGCCAGCAGCTTACGGATGAACACTGAAGCTTTCTTT	CASSLRMNTEAFF
TRBJ1-2	NA	TRBV28	13	few	TGTGCCAGCTCACAACCGCTGAACTATGGCTACACCTTC	CASSQPLNYGYTF
TRBJ2-7	NA	TRBV30	12	NA	TGTGCCTGGAGTGTAGGGACTTACGAGCAGTACTTC	CAWSVGTYEQYF
TRBJ1-2	NA	TRBV9	16	NA	TGTGCCAGCAGCGACCCAAGGGACGGCTCTAACTATGGCTACACCTTC	CASSDPRDGSNYGYTF
TRBJ2-5	NA	TRBV7-6	14	few	TGTGCCAGCAGCGGTAAAGTGGTCGAAGAGACCCAGTACTTC	CASSGKVVEETQYF
TRBJ2-7	TRBD1	TRBV2	12	NA	TGTGCCAGCAGGGGCAACAGGGGCGAGCAGTACTTC	CASRGNRGEQYF
TRBJ1-5	TRBD1	TRBV2	15	NA	TGTGCCAGCAGTGAGGGCAGGGGGCAAAGTCAGCCCCAGCATTTT	CASSEGRGQSQPQHF
TRBJ1-1	NA	TRBV7-9	16	NA	TGTGCCAGCAGCTTACCGGGTCGGGGGGTGAACACTGAAGCTTTCTTT	CASSLPGRGVNTEAFF
TRBJ2-1	TRBD2	TRBV9	16	NA	TGTGCCAGCAGCGATTTAGCGGGAGGGGGATACAATGAGCAGTTCTTC	CASSDLAGGGYNEQFF
TRBJ1-5	NA	TRBV4-1	13	NA	TGCGCCAGCAGCCAATTCCCACCGGGGCCCCAGCATTTT	CASSQFPPGPQHF
TRBJ2-3	TRBD2	TRBV11-2	18	NA	TGTGCCAGCAGCTCCTCGTCGGGACTAGCGGGAGAACGGGATACGCAGTATTTT	CASSSSSGLAGERDTQYF
TRBJ2-3	NA	TRBV2	13	NA	TGTGCCAGCAAATTACAGATAAGCAACTCGCAGTATTTT	CASKLQISNSQYF
TRBJ2-5	TRBD1	TRBV18	13	NA	TGTGCCAGCTCAATGCGACAGGGAGAGACCCAGTACTTC	CASSMRQGETQYF
TRBJ1-1	NA	TRBV11-2	14	once	TGTGCCAGCAGAGTACGTACAGGGAACACTGAAGCTTTCTTT	CASRVRTGNTEAFF
TRBJ2-1	NA	TRBV6-1	15	NA	TGTGCCAGCAGTGAAGCGGGCCTCAATGGCATGGAGCAGTTCTTC	CASSEAGLNGMEQFF
TRBJ2-1	NA	TRBV6-1	16	NA	TGTGCCAGCAGTGGACGGGACTCCAGCTTGGGGGATGAGCAGTTCTTC	CASSGRDSSLGDEQFF